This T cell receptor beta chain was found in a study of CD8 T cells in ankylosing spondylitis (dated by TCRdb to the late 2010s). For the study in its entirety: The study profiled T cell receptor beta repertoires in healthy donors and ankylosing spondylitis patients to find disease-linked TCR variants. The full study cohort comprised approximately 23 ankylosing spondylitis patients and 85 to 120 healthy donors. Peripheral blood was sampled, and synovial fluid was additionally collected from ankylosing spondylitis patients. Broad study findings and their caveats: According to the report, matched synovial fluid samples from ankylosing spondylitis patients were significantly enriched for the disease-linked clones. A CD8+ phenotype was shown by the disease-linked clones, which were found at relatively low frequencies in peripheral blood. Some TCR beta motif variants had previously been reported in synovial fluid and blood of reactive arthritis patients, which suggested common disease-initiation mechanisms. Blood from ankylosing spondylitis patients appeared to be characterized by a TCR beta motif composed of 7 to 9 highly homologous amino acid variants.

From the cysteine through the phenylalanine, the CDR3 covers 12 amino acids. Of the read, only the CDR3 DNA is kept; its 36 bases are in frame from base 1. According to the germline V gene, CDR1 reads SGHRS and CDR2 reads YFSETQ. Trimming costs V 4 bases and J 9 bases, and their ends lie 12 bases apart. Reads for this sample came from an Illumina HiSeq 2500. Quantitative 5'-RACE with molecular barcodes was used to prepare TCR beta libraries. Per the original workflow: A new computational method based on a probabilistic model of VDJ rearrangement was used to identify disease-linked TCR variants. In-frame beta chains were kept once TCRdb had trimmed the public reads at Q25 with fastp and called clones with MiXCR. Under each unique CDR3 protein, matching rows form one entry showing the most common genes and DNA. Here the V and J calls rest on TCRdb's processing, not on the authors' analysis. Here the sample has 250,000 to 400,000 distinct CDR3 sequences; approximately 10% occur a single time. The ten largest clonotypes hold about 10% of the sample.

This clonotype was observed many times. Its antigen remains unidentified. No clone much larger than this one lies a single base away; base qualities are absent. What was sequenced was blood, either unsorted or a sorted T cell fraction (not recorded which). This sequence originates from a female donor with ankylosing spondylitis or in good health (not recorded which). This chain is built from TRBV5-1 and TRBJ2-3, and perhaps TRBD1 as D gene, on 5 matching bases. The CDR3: CASSRRVPTQYF. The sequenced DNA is TGCGCCAGCAGCCGCAGGGTGCCGACGCAGTATTTT.